The rows below give T cell receptor beta chains drawn from one sample of a study of blood T cell repertoires in COVID-19. Sequencing was performed with immunoSEQ multiplex PCR; in TCRdb, only in-frame clones are kept and a portion is missing. The sample lists about 120,000 clones; roughly three quarters were seen once. The sequenced sample was peripheral blood. The receptors here all came from a human donor in a cohort sampled during active COVID-19. Each CDR3 is given with its conserved first and last residue. D genes are given only for firm matches. Some rows have no size entry. The others give once, few or many, or a class for an expanded clone.

>few|NA|TRBJ1-2|TRBV2
TGTGCCACTGGTGCAGGCCGCTATGGCTACACCTTC
CATGAGRYGYTF
>NA|NA|TRBJ2-6|TRBV9
TGTGCCAGCAGCGTAAGGGGAACTGGGGCCAACGTCCTGACTTTC
CASSVRGTGANVLTF
>once|NA|TRBJ1-1|TRBV9
TGTGCCAGCAGCGTAGCGACAGGATGGGACACTGAAGCTTTCTTT
CASSVATGWDTEAFF
>NA|NA|TRBJ1-2|TRBV7-8
TGTGCCAGCAGCTTAACTTGGGACAAGAACTATGGCTACACCTTC
CASSLTWDKNYGYTF
>NA|NA|TRBJ2-7|TRBV28
TGTGCCAGCAACGCACAGGGAAACTACGAGCAGTACTTC
CASNAQGNYEQYF
>NA|NA|TRBJ1-1|TRBV7-9
TGTGCCATAATCCGGGGAAATTACGACATGAACACTGAAGCTTTCTTT
CAIIRGNYDMNTEAFF
>NA|TRBD1|TRBJ2-7|TRBV4-1
TGCGCCAGCAGTTCGTATCCGACAGGGACCTACGAGCAGTACTTC
CASSSYPTGTYEQYF
>NA|TRBD2|TRBJ2-7|TRBV11-3
TGTGCCAGCAGCCCGACTAGCGGGGTCTACGAGCAGTACTTC
CASSPTSGVYEQYF
>NA|TRBD2|TRBJ2-5|TRBV7-6
TGTGCCAGCAGCTCCCTAGCGGGGGGGCTGAAAGAGACCCAGTACTTC
CASSSLAGGLKETQYF
>few|TRBD1|TRBJ1-2|TRBV6-5
TGTGCCAGCAGTAAAACAGGGGCGGATGGCTACACCTTC
CASSKTGADGYTF
>NA|NA|TRBJ1-5|TRBV6-5
TGTGCCAGCAGGTCCACAGGGAGAGATTATCATTCCCAGCATTTT
CASRSTGRDYHSQHF
>NA|NA|TRBJ1-2|TRBV12-3/TRBV12-4
TGTGCCAGCAGCTTGTACAGCTATGGCTACACCTTC
CASSLYSYGYTF
>NA|TRBD2|TRBJ2-5|TRBV14
TGTGCCAGCAGTCTACTAGCGGGAGTGGGAGAGACCCAGTACTTC
CASSLLAGVGETQYF
>NA|TRBD2|TRBJ2-7|TRBV7-9
TGTGCCAGCAGCAGAACTGGGACTAGCGGGGATAAAAGCTCCTACGAGCAGTACTTC
CASSRTGTSGDKSSYEQYF
>NA|TRBD1|TRBJ2-7|TRBV2
TGTGCCAGCACCGAACCACCGGGACAGGGGGCGCGCGAGCAGTACTTC
CASTEPPGQGAREQYF
>NA|NA|TRBJ2-7|TRBV7-8
TGTGCCAGCAGCTCCCAGGACAAGTACTACGAGCAGTACTTC
CASSSQDKYYEQYF
>NA|TRBD1|TRBJ1-2|TRBV9
TGTGCCAGCAGCGTGGGACAGGGAGCTGGCTACACCTTC
CASSVGQGAGYTF
>NA|NA|TRBJ1-4|TRBV30
TGTGCCTGGAGTGTTGCAGGGTTTAATGAAAAACTGTTTTTT
CAWSVAGFNEKLFF
>few|TRBD2|TRBJ2-3|TRBV9
TGTGCCAGCAGCGTACCCCGTAGCGGGGGGGCCTTAGATACGCAGTATTTT
CASSVPRSGGALDTQYF
>NA|NA|TRBJ1-1|TRBV5-4
TGTGCCAGCAGCTTTAACACATACACTGAAGCTTTCTTT
CASSFNTYTEAFF
>NA|NA|TRBJ1-2|TRBV16
TGTGCCAGCAGCCAATCAAACAGAAACTATGGCTACACCTTC
CASSQSNRNYGYTF
>NA|NA|TRBJ2-5|TRBV27
TGTGCCAGCAGCCCAGGGCTCTTCCCAAGGGGCTACCAAGAGACCCAGTACTTC
CASSPGLFPRGYQETQYF
>few|TRBD1|TRBJ1-2|TRBV19
TGTGCCAGTAGTCTCCAGGGGGGCGCCTATGGCTACACCTTC
CASSLQGGAYGYTF
>NA|NA|TRBJ1-5|TRBV19
TGTGCCAGTAGGACCCCCATCCCCAGGGCGACGGGTCATAGCAATCAGCCCCAGCATTTT
CASRTPIPRATGHSNQPQHF
>few|NA|TRBJ1-1|TRBV18
TGTGCCAGCTCATCCACGGACATGAACACTGAAGCTTTCTTT
CASSSTDMNTEAFF
>NA|TRBD1|TRBJ2-7|TRBV7-6
TGTGCCAGCAGCCAAACAGGGGATGGCGAGCAGTACTTC
CASSQTGDGEQYF